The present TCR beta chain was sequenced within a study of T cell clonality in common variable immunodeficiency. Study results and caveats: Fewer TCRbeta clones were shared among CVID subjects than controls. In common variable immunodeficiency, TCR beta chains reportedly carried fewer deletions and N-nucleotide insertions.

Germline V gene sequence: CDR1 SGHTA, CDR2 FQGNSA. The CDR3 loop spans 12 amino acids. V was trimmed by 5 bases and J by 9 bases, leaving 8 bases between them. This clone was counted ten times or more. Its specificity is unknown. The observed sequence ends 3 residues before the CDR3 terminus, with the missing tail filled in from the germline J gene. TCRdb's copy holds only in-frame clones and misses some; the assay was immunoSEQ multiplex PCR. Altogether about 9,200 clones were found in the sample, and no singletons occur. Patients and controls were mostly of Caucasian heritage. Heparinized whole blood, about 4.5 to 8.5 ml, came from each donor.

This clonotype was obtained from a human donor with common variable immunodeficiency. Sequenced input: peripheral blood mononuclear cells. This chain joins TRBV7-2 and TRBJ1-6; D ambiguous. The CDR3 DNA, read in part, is TGTGCCAGCAGCCGAACCGGTTCACCC. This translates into CASSRTGSP. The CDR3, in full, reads CASSRTGSPLHF.